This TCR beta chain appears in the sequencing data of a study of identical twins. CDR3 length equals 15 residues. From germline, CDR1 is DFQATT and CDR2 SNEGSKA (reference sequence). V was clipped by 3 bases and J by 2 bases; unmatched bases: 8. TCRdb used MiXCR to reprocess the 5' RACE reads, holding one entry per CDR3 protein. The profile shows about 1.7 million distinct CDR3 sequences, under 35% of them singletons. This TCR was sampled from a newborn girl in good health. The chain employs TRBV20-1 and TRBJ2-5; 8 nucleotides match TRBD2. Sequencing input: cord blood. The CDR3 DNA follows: TGCAGTGCTAGTCGCGCAGCGGGGGAACAAGAGACCCAGTACTTC. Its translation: CSASRAAGEQETQYF.